This TCR beta chain is from a study of cytomegalovirus exposure and HLA in healthy donors (dated by TCRdb to about 2017). About the study as a whole: In an earlier analysis of 450 to 750 of the donors, less than 350 Gb of sequence data and some 120 million unique TCR beta sequences from 150 million to 200 million T cells were reported. An early release that covered 640 HLA-typed donors contained approximately 300 gigabases of sequencing data and 65 million to 100 million unique TCR sequences. The genetic ancestry cluster associated with self-reported Caucasian donors included about 84% of the 300 to 450 genotyped donors. The study aimed to test whether signatures of past pathogen exposure could be identified by cataloging public T cell receptors. The study used immunosequencing to profile the T cell repertoires of 666 subjects and linked those repertoires to cytomegalovirus serostatus. A separate validation cohort of approximately 130 different subjects was used in addition to the roughly 620-subject first cohort. To predict cytomegalovirus infection status, the study brought together high-throughput TCR immunosequencing, statistical association of individual TCRs with disease status, and machine learning. A later analysis re-analyzed previously published TCR beta repertoires from approximately 670 donors and added high-resolution HLA genotyping to study TCR occurrence patterns. Rather than using new phenotypic data, the later analysis identified candidate immune exposures from TCR beta sequences and from how often those sequences occurred across donors. An earlier analysis of 587 of the donors used high-throughput TCR beta sequencing to judge whether each TCR beta V gene segment behaved as functional or pseudogenic. Donor age, sex, ethnicity and CMV serostatus were compiled together with the repertoire data. A later genetic analysis took genome-wide SNP genotypes for 398 of the 666 donors and used that subset as a discovery cohort. Every repertoire in the discovery cohort had been generated on one and the same sequencing platform. Both class I and class II loci were covered by HLA typing, at four-digit resolution. Typing coverage differed by locus: A, B, C, DRB1 and DQB1 were typed in roughly 620-630 donors, DQA1 in 522, DPA1 in some 600, and DPB1 in roughly 470. Four or five DR-DQ haplotypes were handled as single units for association and clustering because linkage in the cohort was strong. Across about 380 genotyped donors of the cohort, an average of about 200,000 unique TCR beta nucleotide sequences per donor were sequenced, and 15% to 20% of those sequences were non-productive. The research as a whole found: In a later analysis, some 17,000 TCR beta sequences were associated with specific HLA alleles at a false discovery rate of 0.05. The study listed 150 to 200 TCR beta chains as associated with cytomegalovirus. Sequencing depth was assumed to be roughly uniform across donors in the presence/absence analyses, though that assumption may not hold. A later genetic analysis reported fewer N-insertions in productive TCRs among donors in an Asian-associated ancestry cluster than the roughly 700-donor mean. Across donors, most TCR sequences were observed very rarely, whereas some public TCRs were present in many individuals. Most CMV-associated TCR beta chains appeared to be HLA-restricted in a later analysis, and the HLA associations seemed to be driven largely by CMV exposure. The cohort was sequenced for TCR beta chains only, and without alpha or paired-chain data the features that could be detected were limited. Compared with equally common non-associated chains, HLA-associated TCR beta chains in a later analysis were more clonally expanded and had lower generation probabilities. In vitro tests confirmed that three of the cytomegalovirus-associated TCR beta chains recognize cytomegalovirus antigens. V-gene and J-gene trimming of TCR beta chains was associated with a missense DCLRE1C variant in a later genetic analysis, and the association was replicated in an independent cohort. The sequencing pipeline was judged likely to have produced a cluster of highly shared sequence variants as a technical artifact. Linkage disequilibrium might explain the correlated functional status among segregating V segments, but an unknown experimental factor could not be excluded. A further reported finding was that TCR beta sequences accurately predicted the HLA-A and HLA-B alleles for most subjects in the first cohort. The classifier was reported to diagnose cytomegalovirus status with high specificity and sensitivity in both the original and validation cohorts. When HLA alleles, especially DR and DQ, strongly co-occurred, TCR associations were difficult to assign to individual alleles. The only immune exposure information available for the cohort was CMV serostatus. Because some donors lacked HLA typing at each locus, the association tests relied only on the typed subset. In a later analysis, TCR association rates were found to vary across HLA loci, with the most associated TCRs seen for DRB1 alleles and the fewest for HLA-C alleles. Some 16 rarely observed V segments, including chromosome 9 orphons, were excluded from the earlier analysis of approximately 500 of the donors because counts were too low. An earlier analysis of around 500 of the donors showed that most TCR beta V segments appeared in productive rearrangements either about 87% or about 30% of the time, which broadly matched IMGT annotations. It was suggested by the authors that the approach could potentially be generalized to other disease states and immunological phenotypes. Some IMGT-functional V segments, including TRBV6-2 and TRBV6-3, could not be distinguished by the 87-base-pair reads and were therefore excluded. Several of the top co-occurrence clusters appeared to be linked to parvovirus B19, influenza, CMV and Epstein-Barr virus, according to a later analysis.

Libraries were constructed by the immunoSEQ multiplex PCR assay. A mixture of 60 forward primers for TCR Vbeta segments and 13 reverse primers for TCR Jbeta segments was used in the multiplex PCR. Amplification of the CDR3 region of rearranged TCR beta genes was performed with a multiplex PCR assay on genomic DNA. The amplified TCR beta libraries were sequenced on the Illumina HiSeq System as 87-base-pair reads. The paper's processing steps were these. Across the 670 or so repertoires, a later analysis counted some 80 million unique TCR beta chains, roughly 11 million of which were shared by at least two donors. To remove PCR and sequencing errors, raw reads were error-corrected and collapsed into unique sequences using a nearest-neighbor algorithm that merged closely related sequences. To assign V, D and J gene segments, CDR3 sequences were aligned to IMGT reference sequences. Each retained sequence needed at least a six-nucleotide match to both a V gene segment and a J gene segment. Rearrangements were classified as productive when the CDR3 lacked stop codons and remained in frame with V and J, and all other rearrangements were classified as non-productive. Following IMGT convention, CDR3 was defined as the stretch from the second conserved V-encoded cysteine up to the conserved J-encoded phenylalanine. The earlier analysis of some 580 of the donors excluded any sequence lacking an unambiguous match to a single V gene segment. In an earlier analysis of almost 600 of the donors, a V segment was called functional when productive rearrangements were above 56.7%, and segregating when the standard deviation between donors exceeded 5%. A statistical classification framework was built to diagnose cytomegalovirus status from the catalog of TCR beta chain sequences. In a later analysis, V and J genes were assigned by comparing TCR nucleotide sequences against IMGT/GENE-DB human TR gene sequences. In a later analysis, CDR3 sequences and most-parsimonious VDJ recombination scenarios were assigned using the TCRdist pipeline. In a later analysis, each TCR beta chain was defined by its CDR3 amino acid sequence together with its V-gene family, and reads lacking a unique V-gene family were excluded. To address suspected cross-contamination and a sequencing artifact, a later analysis removed several hundred highly shared, low-generation-probability nucleotide sequences. A later analysis calculated a clonal expansion index for each public chain from normalized within-repertoire ranks of inferred template counts. In a later analysis, generation probabilities were computed with a VDJ recombination model fitted to out-of-frame rearrangements, and the resulting probabilities were checked against IGoR. A later analysis scored TCR-TCR, TCR-HLA and TCR-CMV co-occurrence with hypergeometric tests, applying a repertoire-size bias correction to TCR pairs. In a later analysis, false discovery rates were estimated by permuting HLA or CMV assignments 20 times. In a later analysis, co-occurring TCRs were grouped using DBSCAN, and TCRdist sequence similarity was added for clustering within HLA-allele-positive subsets. Repertoires with fewer than 30,000 or more than 120,000 public chains were left out of co-occurrence clustering, as were five repertoires with anomalous nucleotide sharing. TCRdb took over this immuneACCESS table, retaining in-frame rearrangements with V and J assigned. Such tables are incomplete; in checked studies, under half of the missing clones stem from an unresolved V gene, and the remainder is unexplained. V, J and clone size were drawn from that table, and D and trimming were deduced from the DNA. In all, the sample holds some 120,000 clones, and roughly 68% of those were seen once. Of the sample, approximately 0.9% is held by the ten largest clones.

In total, about 650 healthy bone marrow donors made up the cohort. At the time of sampling, every cohort member was nominally healthy, though immune exposures that went unrecorded were likely present. The donor was CMV seronegative and was included in the group of a few hundred seronegative cohort members. A peripheral blood sample was collected from each donor, and TCR beta sequencing was performed on peripheral blood mononuclear cells. The Qiagen DNeasy Blood Extraction Kit was used to extract genomic DNA from the blood cell samples. In regard to this clone: This clone's antigen is unknown. No quality values exist for individual bases; no much larger clone is one base distant.

Counted from cysteine to phenylalanine, this CDR3 has 11 amino acids. The kept DNA is CDR3 alone, 33 bases in frame from the first base. In the germline V gene, CDR1 corresponds to SGHDT and CDR2 to YYEEEE. The germline V end is reduced by 4 bases and the J end by 13 bases; junction bases left unmatched: 4. The sequence links TRBV5-6 to TRBJ2-1; TRBD1 aligns with 8 central bases. Sequencing was carried out using PBMCs. This clonotype was obtained from a woman aged 30 to 39 in good health and CMV-seronegative. CDR3 protein: CASSLGQGQFF. The nucleotide sequence reads TGTGCCAGCAGCCTAGGACAGGGACAGTTCTTC.